Given below is one T cell receptor (beta chain) in context. Its target is unknown. This CDR3 is built from 14 residues. Per germline, CDR1 MGHRA and CDR2 YSYEKL. V was clipped by 5 bases and J by 0 bases; unmatched bases: 2. This entry comes from a study of shared clonotypes between healthy human individuals. For the study at large: The study used three CD4 naive, three CD4 memory, two CD8 naive and one CD8 memory plate per donor. Study-wide results and caveats: Relative to clonotypes present in all four donors, those not shared had lower generation probabilities. Between several donors, naive CD4 clonotypes were shared at a level of approximately 5%.

Method: immunoSEQ multiplex PCR; TCRdb's copy keeps in-frame clones and lacks some. The profile covers nearly 600,000 clones, with around 95% appearing a single time and 0.095% to 0.12% taken by the ten largest. CD45RO-negative, CCR7-positively selected cells formed the naive CD8 fraction, excluding terminally differentiated effector memory CD45RA+ cells. The study enrolled healthy HIV-negative adults without recent acute infections or vaccinations as donors. The origin of this receptor is a young woman in good health. The sample consisted of naive CD8+ T cells sorted from blood. The J gene is TRBJ2-7, the V gene TRBV4-1, with 9 positions matching TRBD2. CDR3 protein: CASSELAGSYEQYF. The CDR3 coding sequence is TGCGCCAGCAGCGAACTAGCGGGCTCCTACGAGCAGTACTTC.